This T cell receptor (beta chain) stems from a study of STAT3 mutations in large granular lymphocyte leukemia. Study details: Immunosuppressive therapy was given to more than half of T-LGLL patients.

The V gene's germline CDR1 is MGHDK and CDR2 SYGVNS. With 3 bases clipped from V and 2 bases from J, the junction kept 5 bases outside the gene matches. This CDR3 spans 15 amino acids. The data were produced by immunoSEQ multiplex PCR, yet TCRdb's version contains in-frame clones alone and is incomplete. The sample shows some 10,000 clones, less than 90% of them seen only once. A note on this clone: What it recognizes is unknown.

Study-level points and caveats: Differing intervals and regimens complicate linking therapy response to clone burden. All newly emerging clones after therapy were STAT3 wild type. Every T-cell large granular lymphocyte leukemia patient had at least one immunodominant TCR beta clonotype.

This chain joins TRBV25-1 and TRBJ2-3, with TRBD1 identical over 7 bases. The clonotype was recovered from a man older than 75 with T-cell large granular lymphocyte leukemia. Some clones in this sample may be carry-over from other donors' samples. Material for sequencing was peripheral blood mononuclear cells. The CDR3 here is CASSDTGANTDTQYF. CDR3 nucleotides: TGTGCCAGCAGTGACACAGGGGCGAACACAGATACGCAGTATTTT.